This T cell receptor beta chain was retrieved from a study of molecular identifiers for immune sequencing clone quantification. Background on the study: RNA, taken in replicates from about 20,000 or 100,000 naive CD8 cells, was split five ways, with four sequenced.

Using a CD8+CD4-CCR7+CD45RA+ phenotype, naive CD8 T cells were sorted. Study-wide results and limits: For highly expanded clones, sizes could be underestimated when identical TCR molecules share a barcode.

Previously reported methods and listed TCR primers produced the bulk TCR libraries. TCRdb processed the PCR reads anew with MiXCR; each CDR3 protein has one entry. The repertoire holds about 300,000 distinct CDR3 sequences, with 20% to 25% as singletons. Germline assignment: CDR1 MGHDK and CDR2 SYGVNS. The CDR3 runs 14 residues. Trimming removed 2 bases from V and 5 bases from J, with 12 bases in between. This clonotype was observed many times. The antigen is undetermined. J is TRBJ2-5 and V is TRBV25-1; possible D gene TRBD2, 5 bases. The receptor comes from a human donor in good health. Some libraries in this study had Jurkat cell RNA spiked in. Material for sequencing was naive CD8+ T cells from blood, with Jurkat cell RNA spiked in. Described subset: FACS-sorted CD8+CD4-CCR7+CD45RA+ naive T cells. DNA of the CDR3: TGTGCCAGCAGTGAAGTAGTAGGAGGCGAGACCCAGTACTTC. Translating it yields CASSEVVGGETQYF.